The 8 T cell receptor beta chains given below trace back to one sample, sequenced in a study of T cells after yellow fever vaccination. TCRdb reprocessed the 5' RACE reads with MiXCR, giving one entry per CDR3 protein. The table records 450,000 to 600,000 distinct CDR3 sequences, around a sixth of them present only once. Sequencing was performed on PBMCs, taken 4 to 6 days after the first yellow fever vaccination. All receptors come from a man between 18 and 35 years old who received the YFV17D yellow fever vaccine.

This clonotype was detected a few times. This chain uses TRBV3-1 with TRBJ2-1; 10 bases are a match to TRBD2. The CDR3 has 16 residues. V trimming: 4 bases; J trimming: 0 bases; junction bases outside the gene matches: 3. CDR1 is LGHDT, CDR2 YNNKEL, per germline (reference sequence). CDR3 sequence (DNA): TGTGCCAGCAGCCGACTAGCGGGCCGCTCCTACAATGAGCAGTTCTTC. This encodes CASSRLAGRSYNEQFF.

This clonotype was found once. The chain has TRBV7-9 and TRBJ2-5, with a possible D match to TRBD2 (7 bases). V was clipped by 1 base and J by 2 bases, with 14 bases between them. CDR3 length: 16 amino acids. Per the germline V gene, CDR1 is SEHNR and CDR2 is FQNEAQ (reference sequence). The CDR3 protein is CASSLVGGGTQETQYF. The CDR3 DNA reads TGTGCCAGCAGCTTAGTCGGCGGGGGCACTCAAGAGACCCAGTACTTC. Together with reference TRBV7-9 and TRBJ2-5, the CDR3 gives the full variable domain: DTGVSQNPRHKITKRGQNVTFRCDPISEHNRLYWYRQTLGQGPEFLTYFQNEAQLEKSRLLSDRFSAERPKGSFSTLEIQRTEQGDSAMYLCASSLVGGGTQETQYFGPGTRLLVL.

The V and J genes are TRBV12-3 or TRBV12-4 and TRBJ2-1; unclear D gene. There are 12 residues in the CDR3. Deletions cut 0 bases from V and 10 bases from J, with 7 bases between. For the CDR3, the DNA is TGTGCCAGCAGTTTAGCCAGCGACGAGCAGTTCTTC. Translating gives CASSLASDEQFF.

The chain couples TRBV12-5 to TRBJ2-7; D gene uncertain. This CDR3 has 16 amino acids. Per the germline V gene, CDR1 is LGHNT and CDR2 is FRNRAP. The V and J ends lost 0 bases and 6 bases respectively, with 18 bases between them. Here the CDR3 reads CASGLVSFPRSGEQYV. The CDR3, as DNA: TGTGCTAGTGGTTTGGTATCTTTCCCGAGGTCGGGCGAGCAGTACGTC.

This clonotype was recorded a few times. The rearrangement links TRBV3-1 to TRBJ1-1; D unresolved. V dropped 0 bases and J dropped 6 bases, with 8 bases sitting between them. Looked up from germline, CDR1 is LGHDT and CDR2 is YNNKEL (reference sequence). There are 13 residues in the CDR3. The CDR3 nucleotides read TGTGCCAGCAGCCAAGATCCCAGGCCTGAAGCTTTCTTT. Translation gives CASSQDPRPEAFF.

The chain links TRBV6-2 or TRBV6-3 to TRBJ2-7, with D uncertain. The CDR3 sequence is 13 residues long. V was cut by 7 bases and J by 5 bases, with 15 bases left in between. CDR1 and CDR2 (germline): MNHEY, SVGEGT. The CDR3 DNA reads TGTGCCAGCAAGCCCCTGCCGACTGACGAGCAGTACTTC. Amino acid sequence: CASKPLPTDEQYF.

The V call is TRBV7-9, the J call TRBJ1-1; TRBD1 is a possible D gene (5 bases). Germline V gives CDR1 SEHNR, CDR2 FQNEAQ (reference sequence). The germline V and J ends were trimmed by 3 bases and 7 bases, with 15 bases remaining between them. This CDR3 has 14 residues. The CDR3 loop is CASSFGTAPSEAFF. The CDR3, as DNA: TGTGCCAGCAGCTTTGGGACCGCCCCAAGTGAAGCTTTCTTT.

This clonotype came up a few times. J is TRBJ2-7 and V is TRBV6-2 or TRBV6-3, with TRBD1 identical over 11 bases. Looked up from germline, CDR1 is MNHEY and CDR2 is SVGEGT. The CDR3 runs to 16 residues. The V and J ends lost 0 bases and 7 bases, in that order; junction bases with no gene match: 8. The CDR3 DNA reads as TGTGCCAGCAGTTACTCGGCGGGGACAGGGGGAAGAGAGCAGTACTTC. Protein sequence: CASSYSAGTGGREQYF.